This TCR beta chain was sequenced during a study of regulatory T cells in long-lasting Graves disease. V lost 8 bases and J lost 4; bases outside the gene matches: 10. This CDR3 has 15 residues. Germline assignment: CDR1 SEHNR and CDR2 FQNEAQ (reference sequence). Stated time point: newly diagnosed GD, antithyroid drugs for less than 3 months. PBMC-extracted RNA yielded the TCR library. TCR beta libraries were built with iRepertoire HTBI primers and Arm-PCR of CDR3 regions. One entry per CDR3 protein, called by TCRdb with MiXCR from the multiplex PCR reads. The data show 540,000 or so distinct CDR3 sequences, roughly 14% seen once. The same data also went into a second study, on T cells in Graves' hyperthyroidism and ophthalmopathy.

This clonotype originated in a man aged 25 to 40 with Graves disease. V is TRBV7-9 and J is TRBJ2-1; the match to TRBD2 covers 8 bases. Material: peripheral blood mononuclear cells (PBMCs), obtained at new diagnosis, from a patient treated with antithyroid drugs. This CDR3 is CASPGRASGYNEQFF. DNA for the CDR3: TGTGCCAGCCCCGGCCGGGCTAGCGGGTACAATGAGCAGTTCTTC.